Here is one T cell receptor beta chain with its context. As yet, its antigen is unknown. The data were taken from a study of Graves' ophthalmopathy and Graves' hyperthyroidism. Looking at the study overall: Before any treatment, peripheral blood was taken at the initial diagnosis. Study-level findings and limits: Discrimination between ophthalmopathy and stable hyperthyroidism by a 13-signature model showed 87.88% sensitivity and about 80% specificity. The majority of expanded thyroid clonotypes above 0.001 frequency also occurred in blood.

RNA transcripts provided the template for amplifying TCR beta CDR3 regions. First-round RT-PCR used HTBI primers; second-round multiplex PCR followed. TCRdb re-called the multiplex PCR reads through MiXCR, storing one row per CDR3 protein. The data contain approximately 480,000 distinct CDR3 sequences, about 15% of them singletons. Trimming pared 5 bases from V and 4 bases from J, leaving 12 bases between. The CDR3 totals 13 residues. The rearrangement links TRBV12-3 or TRBV12-4 to TRBJ2-7, with D unresolved. Source material: blood. This sequence was found in a woman aged 25 to 45 with Graves' ophthalmopathy. The DNA of the CDR3 is TGTGCCAGCAGTGGACCGAGAAGGTACGAGCAGTACTTC. It codes for CASSGPRRYEQYF.